A single sample is the source of the 5 T cell receptor beta chains below, sequenced in a study of T cell repertoires and HLA-DP antigens. Repertoires were generated with immunoSEQ multiplex PCR, while TCRdb's copy carries only in-frame clones and drops some. The sample consists of more than 90,000 clones, more than 85% of them appearing once. These receptors have no known antigen. The material sequenced was CD4+ T cells from PBMCs. These receptor sequences come from a woman younger than 35 in good health and CMV-seronegative.

The chain links TRBV6-5 to TRBJ2-1, with TRBD2 identical over 7 bases. The length of the CDR3 is 15 residues. Germline V lookup: CDR1 MNHEY, CDR2 SVGAGI. The V segment lost 4 bases and the J segment 3 bases; nucleotides outside the gene matches: 6. CDR3: CASSSLGRGYNEQFF. The CDR3 DNA follows: TGTGCCAGCAGTTCCCTTGGGAGGGGCTACAATGAGCAGTTCTTC.

V is TRBV6-6 and J is TRBJ2-1, with 10 nucleotides matching TRBD1. The CDR3 sequence is 15 residues long. Per the germline V gene, CDR1 is MNHNY and CDR2 is SVGAGI (reference sequence). With 2 bases clipped from V and 5 bases from J, the junction kept 3 bases outside the gene matches. The CDR3 nucleotides are TGTGCCAGCAGTTACGCGGGACAGGGGAACAATGAGCAGTTCTTC. Encoded protein: CASSYAGQGNNEQFF.

The gene calls are TRBV19 and TRBJ2-1; the match to TRBD2 covers 12 bases. The germline V gene has CDR1 LNHDA and CDR2 SQIVND (reference sequence). The CDR3 loop spans 16 amino acids. The trim removed 6 bases at V and 9 bases at J, leaving 12 bases unmatched. Written as DNA, the CDR3 is TGTGCCAGTAGGCCCGGGACTAGCGGGCCGGGCGGTGAGCAGTTCTTC. Translation gives CASRPGTSGPGGEQFF.

The chain combines TRBV28 with TRBJ2-5; D gene uncertain. Germline CDR1 MDHEN, CDR2 SYDVKM. The germline V and J ends were trimmed by 2 bases and 5 bases, with 12 bases remaining between them. This CDR3 region has 14 residues. This CDR3 reads CASSLGGNPETQYF. The CDR3, as DNA: TGTGCCAGCAGTTTAGGTGGCAACCCGGAGACCCAGTACTTC.

The chain couples TRBV11-1 to TRBJ2-1, with D unclear. The CDR3 extends over 17 amino acids. CDR1 SGHAT and CDR2 FQDESV come from the germline V gene (reference sequence). Trimming stripped 5 bases from V and 8 bases from J, with 25 bases between. CDR3 sequence: CASSAKRWPSMIDEQFF. Here the CDR3 DNA reads TGTGCCAGCAGCGCGAAACGGTGGCCCAGCATGATCGATGAGCAGTTCTTC.